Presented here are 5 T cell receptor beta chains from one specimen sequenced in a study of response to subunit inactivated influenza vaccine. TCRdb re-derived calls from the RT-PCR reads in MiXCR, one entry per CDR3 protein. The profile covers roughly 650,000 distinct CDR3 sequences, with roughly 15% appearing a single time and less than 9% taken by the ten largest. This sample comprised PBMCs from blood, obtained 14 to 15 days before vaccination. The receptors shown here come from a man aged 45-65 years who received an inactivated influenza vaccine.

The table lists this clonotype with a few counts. The CDR3 coding sequence is TGTGCCAGCAGCCTGGCCGGGGACAGCGCCTACGAGCAGTACTTC. Protein: CASSLAGDSAYEQYF. V gene TRBV5-5 combines with J gene TRBJ2-7, with 7 bases identical to TRBD1. The CDR3 extends over 15 amino acids. Trimming at V came to 4 bases and at J to 2 bases, leaving 9 bases not matched to a gene. CDR1 and CDR2 (germline): SGHKS, YYEKEE (reference sequence).

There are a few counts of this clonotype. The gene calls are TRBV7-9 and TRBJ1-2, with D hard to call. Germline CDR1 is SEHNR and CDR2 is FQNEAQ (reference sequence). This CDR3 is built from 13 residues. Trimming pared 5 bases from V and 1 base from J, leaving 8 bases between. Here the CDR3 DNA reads TGTGCCAGCAGCCAGAACGTTAACTATGGCTACACCTTC. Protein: CASSQNVNYGYTF.

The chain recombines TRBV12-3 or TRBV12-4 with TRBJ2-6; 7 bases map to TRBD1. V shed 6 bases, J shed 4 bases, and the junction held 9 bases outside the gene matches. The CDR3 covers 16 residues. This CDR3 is CASRRGQVLGANVLTF. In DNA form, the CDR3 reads TGTGCCAGCAGGCGAGGACAGGTTCTCGGGGCCAACGTCCTGACTTTC.

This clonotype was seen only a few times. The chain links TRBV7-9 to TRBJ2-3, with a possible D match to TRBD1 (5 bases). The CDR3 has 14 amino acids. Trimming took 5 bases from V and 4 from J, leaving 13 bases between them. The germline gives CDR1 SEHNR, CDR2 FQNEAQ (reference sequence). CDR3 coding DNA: TGTGCCAGCAGCCCCAGGGTGAGCGCAGATACGCAGTATTTT. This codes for CASSPRVSADTQYF.

The CDR3, as DNA: TGCGCCAGCAGCTCGGGGACAGGGGGCAGATTCGAGCAGTACTTC. Translating gives CASSSGTGGRFEQYF. V and J are TRBV5-1 and TRBJ2-7, with 12 bases matching TRBD1. This CDR3 comprises 15 residues. Germline V gene lookup returns CDR1 SGHRS and CDR2 YFSETQ. J lost 6 bases, V lost 3 bases, and 7 bases had no gene match.